These 32 T cell receptor beta chains were sequenced from one sample in a study of blood T cell repertoires in COVID-19. The repertoire was sequenced with immunoSEQ multiplex PCR; TCRdb's copy has only in-frame clones and lacks some. This table holds tens of thousands of clones, approximately 80% found once. Sequences were obtained from peripheral blood. The source of these receptors is a woman aged 80 or over with acute or convalescent COVID-19.

This clone turned up a few times. The chain uses TRBV15 and TRBJ1-1; 9 bases line up with TRBD1. Germline trimming cut 2 bases from V and 7 bases from J; bases unmatched to any gene: 5. This CDR3 contains 14 residues. From germline, CDR1 is LNHNV and CDR2 YYDKDF (reference sequence). The CDR3 loop is CATSRHGQGNEAFF. In nucleotides, the CDR3 is TGTGCCACCAGCAGACATGGACAGGGGAATGAAGCTTTCTTT.

The V gene is TRBV13, the J gene TRBJ2-7; 8 nucleotides align to TRBD1. The germline gives CDR1 PRHDT, CDR2 FYEKMQ (reference sequence). Trimming removed 2 bases from V and 2 bases from J; junction bases left unmatched: 8. The CDR3 length is 16 residues. The CDR3 nucleotides are TGTGCCAGCAGCTTAAAGGGGACAGGAGGCCCCTACGAGCAGTACTTC. As protein: CASSLKGTGGPYEQYF.

This rearrangement joins TRBV2 to TRBJ1-6; a weak D match, TRBD1 (5 bases). This CDR3 spans 13 amino acids. Germline V gene lookup returns CDR1 SNHLY and CDR2 FYNNEI. The germline V and J ends were trimmed by 8 bases and 6 bases, with 11 bases remaining between them. CDR3 residues: CASQGMSNSPLHF. The CDR3 DNA reads TGTGCCAGCCAGGGAATGAGTAATTCACCCCTCCACTTT. Together with reference TRBV2 and TRBJ1-6, the CDR3 gives the full variable domain: EPEVTQTPSHQVTQMGQEVILRCVPISNHLYFYWYRQILGQKVEFLVSFYNNEISEKSEIFDDQFSVERPDGSNFTLKIRSTKLEDSAMYFCASQGMSNSPLHFGNGTRLTVT.

The J gene is TRBJ1-5, the V gene TRBV7-6, with 9 bases matching TRBD1. The V gene end was trimmed by 6 bases and the J gene end by 1 base; junction bases not matched to a gene: 13. The CDR3 length is 18 residues. Germline-derived CDR1 and CDR2 are SGHVS and FNYEAQ. CDR3 sequence reads: CASSLIPPGTGSNQPQHF. The DNA of the CDR3 is TGTGCCAGCAGTCTAATCCCGCCCGGGACAGGGAGCAATCAGCCCCAGCATTTT.

The V gene is TRBV9, the J gene TRBJ1-1; D gene ambiguous. This CDR3 comprises 14 residues. Between the trimmed V and J ends, which lost 0 bases and 3 bases, there was a span of 9 bases. Germline CDR1 reads SGDLS; CDR2 reads YYNGEE. The DNA for the CDR3 is TGTGCCAGCAGCGTAGCTTGGCGGGACACTGAAGCTTTCTTT. This sequence encodes CASSVAWRDTEAFF.

This clone showed up just a few times. V gene TRBV4-1 combines with J gene TRBJ2-1; weak D call: TRBD2 (7 bases). The CDR3 covers 13 residues. Germline assignment: CDR1 MGHRA and CDR2 YSYEKL. V shed 8 bases and J shed 6 bases, with 14 bases lying between them. For the CDR3, the DNA is TGCGCCAGCGGGGGGGCGTCCGGCAATGAGCAGTTCTTC. Its translation is CASGGASGNEQFF.

The J gene is TRBJ2-3, the V gene TRBV11-3; no clear D. The CDR3 totals 13 residues. Germline CDR1 is SGHNT and CDR2 is YENEEA. Trimming removed 1 base from V and 4 bases from J, with 6 bases in between. CDR3 in DNA: TGTGCCAGCAGCTTAGGTTATTCAGATACGCAGTATTTT. Translating it yields CASSLGYSDTQYF.

The rearrangement joins TRBV19 to TRBJ2-1; 11 bases are shared with TRBD1. The CDR3 loop spans 15 amino acids. CDR1 LNHDA and CDR2 SQIVND come from the germline V gene (reference sequence). The V segment lost 3 bases and the J segment 8 bases; nucleotides outside the gene matches: 6. CDR3 sequence: CASSIRRTGGYEQFF. In nucleotides, the CDR3 is TGTGCCAGTAGTATCAGGAGGACAGGGGGCTATGAGCAGTTCTTC.

The sample holds a few counts of this clone. J is TRBJ2-1 and V is TRBV18; possibly TRBD1 for D (6 bases). The CDR3 runs 15 residues. Between the trimmed V and J ends, which lost 5 bases and 1 base, there was a span of 12 bases. Germline CDR1 is KGHSH and CDR2 is LQKENI. This chain's CDR3 is CASSELQGSYNEQFF. The CDR3, as DNA: TGTGCCAGCTCAGAGTTACAGGGATCCTACAATGAGCAGTTCTTC. Using reference TRBV18 and TRBJ2-1 for the parts outside the CDR3, the full variable domain is NAGVMQNPRHLVRRRGQEARLRCSPMKGHSHVYWYRQLPEEGLKFMVYLQKENIIDESGMPKERFSAEFPKEGPSILRIQQVVRGDSAAYFCASSELQGSYNEQFFGPGTRLTVL.

This chain joins TRBV3-1 (or the pseudogene TRBV3-2) and TRBJ1-6; TRBD1 agrees at 8 bases. From germline, CDR1 is LGHDT and CDR2 YNNKEL (reference sequence). V shed 3 bases, J shed 10 bases, and the junction held 5 bases outside the gene matches. The CDR3 has 14 residues. This CDR3 reads CASSQGTGWSPLHF. The CDR3, as DNA: TGTGCCAGCAGCCAGGGGACAGGATGGTCACCCCTCCACTTT.

The J gene is TRBJ2-7, the V gene TRBV5-1, with TRBD1 matching over 10 bases. The germline gives CDR1 SGHRS, CDR2 YFSETQ. The CDR3 length is 13 residues. V was clipped by 0 bases and J by 8 bases; unmatched bases: 2. The CDR3 loop is CASSLAGQGKQYF. CDR3 DNA: TGCGCCAGCAGCTTGGCGGGACAGGGGAAGCAGTACTTC.

The chain links TRBV27 to TRBJ1-6; perhaps TRBD1 as D (6 bases). The ends were cut back, 8 bases at V and 0 bases at J, with 17 bases in the middle. The length of the CDR3 is 17 residues. Germline CDR1 reads MNHEY; CDR2 reads SMNVEV (reference sequence). CDR3 nucleotide sequence: TGTGCCAGCGGCTCCCTCAGGGGAAGCTCCTATAATTCACCCCTCCACTTT. It translates to CASGSLRGSSYNSPLHF.

V and J are TRBV7-6 and TRBJ2-7, with TRBD2 as a possible D gene (6 bases). Trimming took 2 bases from V and 2 from J, leaving 22 bases between them. CDR1 is SGHVS, CDR2 FNYEAQ, per germline. This CDR3 is 18 amino acids long. As DNA, the CDR3 is TGTGCCAGCAGCTTAAAGGGCCCGGCGGGATTTCGGCCCTACGAGCAGTACTTC. Amino acids: CASSLKGPAGFRPYEQYF.

The chain is built from TRBV19 and TRBJ2-3, with D perhaps matching TRBD2 (6 bases). The CDR3 consists of 15 residues. Germline V gene data show CDR1 as LNHDA and CDR2 as SQIVND (reference sequence). V was trimmed by 3 bases and J by 0 bases, leaving 10 bases between them. The DNA of the CDR3 is TGTGCCAGTAGTATCGATAGCGGAAGCACAGATACGCAGTATTTT. Translation: CASSIDSGSTDTQYF.

This chain links TRBV5-1 with TRBJ2-7, with no clear D. Trimming pared 4 bases from V and 2 bases from J, leaving 4 bases between. This CDR3 has 11 residues. CDR1 and CDR2 (germline): SGHRS, YFSETQ. The CDR3 protein is CASSAAYEQYF. In DNA, the CDR3 is TGCGCCAGCAGCGCAGCCTACGAGCAGTACTTC.

The chain links TRBV5-1 to TRBJ2-1; D remains ambiguous. Trimming stripped 2 bases from V and 0 bases from J, with 12 bases between. The V gene's germline CDR1 is SGHRS and CDR2 YFSETQ. The CDR3 sequence is 16 residues long. CDR3 DNA sequence: TGCGCCAGCAGCTTACAAACAGTTAGCTCCTACAATGAGCAGTTCTTC. It specifies CASSLQTVSSYNEQFF.

CDR3 nucleotide sequence: TGTGCCAGCAGTTACGTTGCAGGGGGCTACGAGCAGTACTTC. It encodes CASSYVAGGYEQYF. The V and J genes are TRBV6-5 and TRBJ2-7, with 7 nucleotides matching TRBD1. Trimming cost V 2 bases and J 3 bases; bases outside gene matches: 4. Germline V gives CDR1 MNHEY, CDR2 SVGAGI. The CDR3 is 14 residues long.

V and J are TRBV18 and TRBJ2-7, with TRBD1 matching over 7 bases. The CDR3 loop spans 14 amino acids. The V segment lost 1 base and the J segment 4 bases; nucleotides outside the gene matches: 4. Germline assignment: CDR1 KGHSH and CDR2 LQKENI. The CDR3 loop reads CASSPRDREYEQYF. In nucleotides, the CDR3 is TGTGCCAGCTCACCACGTGACAGGGAGTACGAGCAGTACTTC.

The chain is built from TRBV9 and TRBJ1-1, with D possibly matching TRBD1 (6 bases). The V gene lost 2 bases and the J gene lost 5 bases, with 13 bases spanning the gap. Germline CDR1 SGDLS, CDR2 YYNGEE. CDR3 length: 14 amino acids. The CDR3 loop reads CASSVAGAGTEAFF. The CDR3 bases are TGTGCCAGCAGCGTGGCAGGGGCCGGTACTGAAGCTTTCTTT.

This clone was counted only a few times. The chain is built from TRBV7-2 and TRBJ2-5; TRBD1 is a possible D gene (5 bases). This CDR3 has 19 amino acids. The ends were cut back, 1 base at V and 2 bases at J, with 23 bases in the middle. Germline CDR1 SGHTA, CDR2 FQGNSA. CDR3 coding DNA: TGTGCCAGCAGCTTAGGCCTGATTAGGGGTAGCCCATTACAAGAGACCCAGTACTTC. It is translated as CASSLGLIRGSPLQETQYF.

The chain joins TRBV5-4 to TRBJ1-1; 8 bases are a match to TRBD1. CDR1 is SGHNT and CDR2 is YYREEE in the germline V gene (reference sequence). The CDR3 is 14 residues long. Trimming cost V 4 bases and J 3 bases; bases outside gene matches: 5. The CDR3 DNA reads TGTGCCAGCAGCCAGCAGGGGGCGTACACTGAAGCTTTCTTT. This encodes CASSQQGAYTEAFF.

This chain connects TRBV18 to TRBJ1-2, with a possible D match to TRBD1 (5 bases). Germline assignment: CDR1 KGHSH and CDR2 LQKENI. This CDR3 comprises 15 residues. Trimming took 4 bases from V and 6 from J, leaving 18 bases between them. CDR3 bases: TGTGCCAGCTCACGCCGCGCTCAGGGTGAGGATGGCTACACCTTC. It encodes CASSRRAQGEDGYTF.

The V gene is TRBV19, the J gene TRBJ1-1; 8 nucleotides align to TRBD1. CDR1 and CDR2 (germline): LNHDA, SQIVND (reference sequence). With V trimmed by 7 bases and J by 7 bases, 8 bases remained unmatched. The CDR3 spans 13 residues. Here the CDR3 reads CASTTDRGREAFF. The DNA for the CDR3 is TGTGCCAGTACCACCGACAGGGGCCGTGAAGCTTTCTTT. Full variable domain (rest looked up from reference TRBV19 and TRBJ1-1): DGGITQSPKYLFRKEGQNVTLSCEQNLNHDAMYWYRQDPGQGLRLIYYSQIVNDFQKGDIAEGYSVSREKKESFPLTVTSAQKNPTAFYLCASTTDRGREAFFGQGTRLTVV.

This clone has just one count. The CDR3, as DNA: TGTGCCAGCGTGAGACGAGGCGAGGGTATTGTTTACAACAATGAGCAGTTCTTC. It translates to CASVRRGEGIVYNNEQFF. The chain couples TRBV2 to TRBJ2-1; D is perhaps TRBD2 (5 bases). The CDR3 loop spans 18 amino acids. The V gene lost 8 bases and the J gene lost 5 bases, with 28 bases spanning the gap. Germline-derived CDR1 and CDR2 are SNHLY and FYNNEI.

This chain links TRBV7-2 with TRBJ2-2; TRBD2 agrees at 10 bases. The V gene's germline CDR1 is SGHTA and CDR2 FQGNSA. With 3 bases clipped from V and 4 bases from J, the junction kept 5 bases outside the gene matches. The length of the CDR3 is 16 residues. The CDR3 region has the DNA TGTGCCAGCAGCTTTATAGCGGGGGGTATCACCGGGGAGCTGTTTTTT. Translated, it gives CASSFIAGGITGELFF.

The rearrangement joins TRBV6-5 to TRBJ2-7, with no clear D. Trimming shortened V by 6 bases and J by 4 bases, and 13 bases separated the two germline ends. The CDR3 length is 13 residues. Germline lookup yields CDR1 MNHEY and CDR2 SVGAGI. The CDR3 bases are TGTGCCAGCAGCCAACCCGGGTCGTACGAGCAGTACTTC. Translating it yields CASSQPGSYEQYF.

This clone was seen more than once but under ten times. This chain connects TRBV6-6 to TRBJ1-4; the match to TRBD1 covers 11 bases. V shed 10 bases, J shed 6 bases, and the junction held 1 base outside the gene matches. This CDR3 has 12 residues. Germline V gene sequence: CDR1 MNHNY, CDR2 SVGAGI (reference sequence). The CDR3 nucleotides are TGTGCCACGGGACAGGGGGATGAAAAACTGTTTTTT. Its protein is CATGQGDEKLFF.

J is TRBJ1-6 and V is TRBV29-1; D uncertain. The germline CDR1 and CDR2 sequences are SQVTM and ANQGSEA. The ends were cut back, 6 bases at V and 0 bases at J, with 6 bases in the middle. The CDR3 is 13 residues long. The CDR3, as DNA: TGCAGCGTGCGTAGCTCCTATAATTCACCCCTCCACTTT. As protein: CSVRSSYNSPLHF.

The chain has TRBV19 and TRBJ1-3, with TRBD1 as a possible D gene (6 bases). CDR1 is LNHDA, CDR2 SQIVND, per germline (reference sequence). The CDR3 is 16 amino acids. V gave up 8 bases and J gave up 4 bases, with 21 bases separating them. DNA of the CDR3: TGTGCCAGTCAAAAACCGGGACACCGAGGAGGAAACACCATATATTTT. Its translation: CASQKPGHRGGNTIYF. Looking up the rest from reference TRBV19 and TRBJ1-3 gives the full variable domain: DGGITQSPKYLFRKEGQNVTLSCEQNLNHDAMYWYRQDPGQGLRLIYYSQIVNDFQKGDIAEGYSVSREKKESFPLTVTSAQKNPTAFYLCASQKPGHRGGNTIYFGEGSWLTVV.

The rearrangement links TRBV6-5 to TRBJ2-1; possible D gene TRBD1, 7 bases. V was pared by 0 bases and J by 10 bases, with 13 bases between. CDR1 is MNHEY, CDR2 SVGAGI, per germline. The CDR3 is made up of 14 amino acids. As DNA, the CDR3 is TGTGCCAGCAGTTACTCACTCAGGGGGGACGAGCAGTTCTTC. Its translation: CASSYSLRGDEQFF.

The rearrangement uses TRBV19 and TRBJ2-2, with 7 nucleotides matching TRBD2. The J segment lost 4 bases and the V segment lost 9 bases, leaving 8 bases of the junction unmatched. Per the germline V gene, CDR1 is LNHDA and CDR2 is SQIVND (reference sequence). The CDR3 totals 14 residues. CDR3 residues: CASLSGTITGELFF. The CDR3, as DNA: TGTGCCAGCCTTTCCGGGACTATCACCGGGGAGCTGTTTTTT.

This chain connects TRBV5-4 to TRBJ2-1; 11 bases line up with TRBD2. Per germline, CDR1 SGHNT and CDR2 YYREEE (reference sequence). This CDR3 is 16 amino acids long. After removal of 7 bases from V and 4 bases from J, the junction contained 10 bases not matched to a gene. The CDR3 spells CASAGGLAADYNEQFF. CDR3 nucleotide sequence: TGTGCCAGCGCCGGGGGACTAGCGGCCGATTACAATGAGCAGTTCTTC.